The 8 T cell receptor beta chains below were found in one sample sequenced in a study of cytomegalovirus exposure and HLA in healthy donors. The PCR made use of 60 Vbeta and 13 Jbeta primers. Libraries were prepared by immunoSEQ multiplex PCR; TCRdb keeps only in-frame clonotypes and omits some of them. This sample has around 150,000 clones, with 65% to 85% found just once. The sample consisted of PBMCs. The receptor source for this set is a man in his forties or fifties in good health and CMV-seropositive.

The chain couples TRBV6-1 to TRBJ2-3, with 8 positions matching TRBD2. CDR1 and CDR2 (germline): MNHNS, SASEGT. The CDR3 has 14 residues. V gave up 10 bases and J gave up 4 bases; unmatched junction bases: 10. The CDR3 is CATRGLAGSDTQYF. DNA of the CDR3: TGTGCCACCCGTGGGCTAGCGGGCTCAGATACGCAGTATTTT.

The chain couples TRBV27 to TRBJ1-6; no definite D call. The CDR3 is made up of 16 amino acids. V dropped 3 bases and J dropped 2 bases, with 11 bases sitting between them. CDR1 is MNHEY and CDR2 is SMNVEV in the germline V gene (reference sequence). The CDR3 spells CASSFAGMPYNSPLHF. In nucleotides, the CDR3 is TGTGCCAGCAGTTTCGCCGGGATGCCCTATAATTCACCCCTCCACTTT.

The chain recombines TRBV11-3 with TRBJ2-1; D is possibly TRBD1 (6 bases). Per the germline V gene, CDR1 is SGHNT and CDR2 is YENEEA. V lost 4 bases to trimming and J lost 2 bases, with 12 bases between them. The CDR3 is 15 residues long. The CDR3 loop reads CASSSPTGPYNEQFF. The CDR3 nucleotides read TGTGCCAGCAGCTCGCCGACAGGTCCCTACAATGAGCAGTTCTTC. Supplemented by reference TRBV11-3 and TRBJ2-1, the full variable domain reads EAGVVQSPRYKIIEKKQPVAFWCNPISGHNTLYWYLQNLGQGPELLIRYENEEAVDDSQLPKDRFSAERLKGVDSTLKIQPAELGDSAVYLCASSSPTGPYNEQFFGPGTRLTVL.

The chain's CDR3 is CASSLGVGSTQYF. The DNA of the CDR3 is TGTGCCAGCAGCTTAGGTGTTGGGAGTACGCAGTATTTT. V is TRBV11-2 and J is TRBJ2-3, with D perhaps matching TRBD2 (5 bases). Trimming shortened V by 1 base and J by 8 bases, and 10 bases separated the two germline ends. CDR3 length: 13 residues. In germline, CDR1 is SGHAT, CDR2 FQNNGV. The whole variable domain, filled in from reference TRBV11-2 and TRBJ2-3, reads EAGVAQSPRYKIIEKRQSVAFWCNPISGHATLYWYQQILGQGPKLLIQFQNNGVVDDSQLPKDRFSAERLKGVDSTLKIQPAKLEDSAVYLCASSLGVGSTQYFGPGTRLTVL.

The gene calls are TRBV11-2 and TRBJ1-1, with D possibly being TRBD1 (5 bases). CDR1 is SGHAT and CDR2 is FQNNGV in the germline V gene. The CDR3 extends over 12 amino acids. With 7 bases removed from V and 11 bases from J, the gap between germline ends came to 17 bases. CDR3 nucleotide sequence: TGTGCCAGCACCCATAGGGGACTTGGGGCTTTCTTT. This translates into CASTHRGLGAFF.

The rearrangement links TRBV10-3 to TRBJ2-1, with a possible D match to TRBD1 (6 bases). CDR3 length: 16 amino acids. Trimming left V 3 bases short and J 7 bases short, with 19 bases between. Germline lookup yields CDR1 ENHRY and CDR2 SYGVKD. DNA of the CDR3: TGTGCCATCAGTGATCGGGCAGGGGTCCTTGGGAATGAGCAGTTCTTC. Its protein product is CAISDRAGVLGNEQFF.

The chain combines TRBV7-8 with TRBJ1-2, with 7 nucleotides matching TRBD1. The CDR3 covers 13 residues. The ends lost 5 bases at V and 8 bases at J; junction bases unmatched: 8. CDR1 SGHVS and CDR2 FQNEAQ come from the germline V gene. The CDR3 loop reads CASSPRQGLGYTF. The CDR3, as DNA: TGTGCCAGCAGCCCCCGACAGGGTCTCGGCTACACCTTC.

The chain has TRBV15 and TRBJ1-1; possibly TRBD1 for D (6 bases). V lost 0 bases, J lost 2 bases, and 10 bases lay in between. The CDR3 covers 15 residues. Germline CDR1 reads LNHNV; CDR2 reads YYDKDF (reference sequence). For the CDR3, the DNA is TGTGCCACCAGCAGAGATCCCAGGGGTAACACTGAAGCTTTCTTT. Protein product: CATSRDPRGNTEAFF. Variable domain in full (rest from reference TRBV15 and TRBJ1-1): DAMVIQNPRYQVTQFGKPVTLSCSQTLNHNVMYWYQQKSSQAPKLLFHYYDKDFNNEADTPDNFQSRRPNTSFCFLDIRSPGLGDTAMYLCATSRDPRGNTEAFFGQGTRLTVV.